Here is one TCR beta chain with its context. Germline lookup yields CDR1 MNHEY and CDR2 SVGAGI. The CDR3 totals 16 residues. V was clipped by 2 bases and J by 4 bases, with 14 bases between them. In the original processing: For nucleated cells, counts were estimated from reference gene primer amplification. TCRdb keeps only in-frame clones here, not all; method: immunoSEQ multiplex PCR. That table is the source of V, J and clone size, and D and trimming were worked out from the DNA. The repertoire consists of under 300,000 clones, with more than 85% occurring once and the leading ten covering roughly 8.6%. These data come from a study of blood T cell repertoires in COVID-19. Participants were placed into cohorts based on the clinical history they reported.

This clonotype was sampled from a man in his forties who had recovered from COVID-19. The rearrangement links TRBV6-5 to TRBJ2-2; D is possibly TRBD1 (6 bases). Sequencing was performed on PBMCs or T cells enriched from blood (not recorded which). CDR3 in amino acids: CASSYTTGIGTGELFF. In DNA, the CDR3 is TGTGCCAGCAGTTACACAACAGGGATAGGCACCGGGGAGCTGTTTTTT.